A selection of T cell receptor beta chains follows, all from one sample in a study of shared clonotypes between healthy human individuals. TCRdb keeps only in-frame clones here, not all; method: immunoSEQ multiplex PCR. This table has some 1 million clones, about 70% appearing once. The sequenced sample was memory CD4+ T cells sorted from blood. The receptors here all came from a man aged 18-30 years in good health. The CDR3 runs from the conserved cysteine through the conserved F or W. The D gene is left open where the match is weak. Clone size is stated in some rows and not others, as once, few, many or a class when expanded.

>TRBD1|TRBV7-2|TRBJ1-2|-
CASSTGTGNYGYTF
TGTGCCAGCAGCACCGGGACAGGGAACTATGGCTACACCTTC
>-|TRBV27|TRBJ1-6|-
CASSLHYNSPLHF
TGTGCCAGCAGTTTACACTATAATTCACCCCTCCACTTT
>TRBD2|TRBV5-1|TRBJ2-7|-
CASREGGTSGSYEQYF
TGCGCCAGCAGAGAGGGAGGGACTAGCGGCTCCTACGAGCAGTACTTC
>-|TRBV9|TRBJ2-3|few
CASSPFGWNTQYF
TGTGCCAGCAGCCCATTCGGCTGGAATACGCAGTATTTT
>-|TRBV11-2|TRBJ2-7|-
CASSLVRGEQYF
TGTGCCAGCAGCTTGGTCAGGGGCGAGCAGTACTTC
>TRBD2|TRBV4-3|TRBJ2-1|-
CASSQGGLTKQFF
TGCGCCAGCAGCCAAGGGGGACTAACAAAACAGTTCTTC
>TRBD1|TRBV4-1|TRBJ2-2|-
CASTQGEIGELFF
TGCGCCAGCACCCAGGGGGAGATCGGGGAGCTGTTTTTT
>-|TRBV7-7|TRBJ2-4|-
CASSLDEWGIQYF
TGTGCTAGCAGCTTAGATGAATGGGGCATTCAGTACTTC
>TRBD2|TRBV5-4|TRBJ2-5|-
CASSAPSGRAPPTQYF
TGTGCCAGCAGCGCCCCTAGCGGGAGGGCCCCTCCGACCCAGTACTTC
>TRBD2|TRBV28|TRBJ2-3|-
CASSPTWGLAGVTDTQYF
TGTGCCAGCAGTCCTACTTGGGGACTAGCGGGAGTCACAGATACGCAGTATTTT
>-|TRBV7-5|TRBJ1-5|-
CARSPGKLGQPQHF
TGTGCCAGAAGCCCCGGGAAGCTCGGTCAGCCCCAGCATTTT
>TRBD2|TRBV9|TRBJ2-2|-
CASSPQSGTTNTGELFF
TGTGCCAGCAGCCCCCAGTCAGGGACTACGAACACCGGGGAGCTGTTTTTT
>-|TRBV28|TRBJ1-4|few
CASGRLSKGLNEKLFF
TGTGCCAGCGGTCGCCTCAGTAAGGGCCTTAATGAAAAACTGTTTTTT
>TRBD1|TRBV5-1|TRBJ2-2|-
CASSLSGTANTGELFF
TGCGCCAGCAGCTTGTCCGGGACAGCGAACACCGGGGAGCTGTTTTTT
>TRBD1|TRBV28|TRBJ2-7|few
CASSSAGTGSYEQYF
TGTGCCAGCAGTTCCGCCGGGACAGGGAGCTACGAGCAGTACTTC
>TRBD2|TRBV19|TRBJ2-7|-
CASSTGGLAIEQYF
TGTGCCAGTAGTACGGGGGGACTAGCGATCGAGCAGTACTTC
>-|TRBV5-4|TRBJ2-5|many
CASSFDTGLSETQYF
TGTGCCAGCAGCTTTGACACGGGGTTGTCAGAGACCCAGTACTTC
>-|TRBV28|TRBJ1-2|-
CASTRLGRTDNYGYTF
TGTGCCAGCACCCGATTGGGTCGGACCGATAACTATGGCTACACCTTC
>-|TRBV2|TRBJ1-2|-
CASSRITGTNYGYTF
TGTGCCAGCAGCCGCATAACAGGGACTAACTATGGCTACACCTTC
>-|TRBV7-2|TRBJ1-6|-
CASSLDTYNSPLHF
TGTGCCAGCAGCCTTGACACCTATAATTCACCCCTCCACTTT
>-|TRBV2|TRBJ1-1|-
CASRKNRVEESHTEAFF
TGTGCCAGCAGAAAAAACAGGGTTGAGGAGTCCCACACTGAAGCTTTCTTT
>-|TRBV6-4|TRBJ1-2|-
CASSELRRQETNLYGYTF
TGTGCCAGCAGTGAATTAAGGAGACAGGAGACCAACCTCTATGGCTACACCTTC
>-|TRBV18|TRBJ2-7|once
CASSTTSNEQYF
TGTGCCAGCTCAACTACTTCCAACGAGCAGTACTTC
>TRBD1|TRBV5-1|TRBJ2-1|-
CASSYSPTGGSFNEQFF
TGCGCCAGCAGTTATTCTCCCACAGGGGGCAGTTTCAATGAGCAGTTCTTC
>TRBD2|TRBV27|TRBJ2-7|-
CASSFKAGGAYEQYF
TGTGCCAGCAGTTTTAAGGCGGGAGGGGCGTACGAGCAGTACTTC
>TRBD2|TRBV7-2|TRBJ2-3|once
CASSSGLAGVSDTQYF
TGTGCCAGCAGCTCGGGACTAGCGGGAGTATCGGATACGCAGTATTTT
>TRBD1|TRBV30|TRBJ1-3|-
CAWSAGGNGNTIYF
TGTGCCTGGAGTGCAGGGGGGAATGGAAACACCATATATTTT